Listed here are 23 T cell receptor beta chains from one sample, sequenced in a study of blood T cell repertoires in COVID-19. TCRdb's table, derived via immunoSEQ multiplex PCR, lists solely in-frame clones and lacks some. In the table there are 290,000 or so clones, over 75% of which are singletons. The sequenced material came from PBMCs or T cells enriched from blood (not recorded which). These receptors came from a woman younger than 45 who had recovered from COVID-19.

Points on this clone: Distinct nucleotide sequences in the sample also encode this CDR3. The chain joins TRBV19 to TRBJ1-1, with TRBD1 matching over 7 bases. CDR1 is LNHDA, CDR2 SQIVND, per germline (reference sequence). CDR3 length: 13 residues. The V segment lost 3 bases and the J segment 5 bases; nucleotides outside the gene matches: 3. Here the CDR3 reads CASSIDRDTEAFF. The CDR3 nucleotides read TGTGCCAGTAGTATCGACAGGGATACTGAAGCTTTCTTT.

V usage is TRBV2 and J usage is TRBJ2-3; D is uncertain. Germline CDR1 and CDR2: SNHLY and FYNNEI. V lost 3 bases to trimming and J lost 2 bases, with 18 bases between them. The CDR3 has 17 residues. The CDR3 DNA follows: TGTGCCAGCAGTGATCCCGACTCGTCGGCCCTCACAGATACGCAGTATTTT. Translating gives CASSDPDSSALTDTQYF.

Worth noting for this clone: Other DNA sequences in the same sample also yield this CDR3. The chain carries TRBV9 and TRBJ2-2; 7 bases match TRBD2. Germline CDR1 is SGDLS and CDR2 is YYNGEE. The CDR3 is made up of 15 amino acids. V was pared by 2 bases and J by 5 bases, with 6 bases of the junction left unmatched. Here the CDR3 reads CASSVGGSRTGELFF. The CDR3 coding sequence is TGTGCCAGCAGCGTCGGCGGGAGCCGTACCGGGGAGCTGTTTTTT.

The CDR3 loop reads CAISRTGELFF. CDR3 DNA sequence: TGTGCCATTTCCAGGACCGGGGAGCTGTTTTTT. The rearrangement joins TRBV5-8 to TRBJ2-2; D unclear. Germline lookup yields CDR1 SGHTS and CDR2 YDEGEE. There are 11 residues in the CDR3. V lost 9 bases to trimming and J lost 5 bases, with 8 bases between them.

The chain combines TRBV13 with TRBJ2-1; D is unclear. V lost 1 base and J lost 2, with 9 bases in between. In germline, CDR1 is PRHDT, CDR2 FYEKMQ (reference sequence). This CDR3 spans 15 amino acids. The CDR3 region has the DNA TGTGCCAGCAGCTTAGACCTATTGCCCTACAATGAGCAGTTCTTC. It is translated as CASSLDLLPYNEQFF.

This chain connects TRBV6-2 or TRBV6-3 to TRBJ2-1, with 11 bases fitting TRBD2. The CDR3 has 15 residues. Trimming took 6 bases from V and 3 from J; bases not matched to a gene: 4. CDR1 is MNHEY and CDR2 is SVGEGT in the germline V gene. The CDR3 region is CASRPSGGYYNEQFF. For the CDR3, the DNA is TGTGCCAGCAGGCCTAGCGGGGGGTACTACAATGAGCAGTTCTTC.

Written as DNA, the CDR3 is TGTGCCAGCAGTGACAGGGGGCAAGGAAATTCACCCCTCCACTTT. Translating gives CASSDRGQGNSPLHF. This rearrangement joins TRBV25-1 to TRBJ1-6; TRBD1 matches at 8 bases. Germline CDR1 and CDR2: MGHDK and SYGVNS. V lost 3 bases, J lost 7 bases, and 5 bases stayed unmatched. This CDR3 has 15 amino acids.

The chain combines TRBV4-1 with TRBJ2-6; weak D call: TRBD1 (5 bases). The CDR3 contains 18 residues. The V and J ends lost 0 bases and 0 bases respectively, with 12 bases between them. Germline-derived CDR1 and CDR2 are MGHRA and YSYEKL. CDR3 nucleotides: TGCGCCAGCAGCCAAGAGAAGGACACCAGCTCTGGGGCCAACGTCCTGACTTTC. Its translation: CASSQEKDTSSGANVLTF.

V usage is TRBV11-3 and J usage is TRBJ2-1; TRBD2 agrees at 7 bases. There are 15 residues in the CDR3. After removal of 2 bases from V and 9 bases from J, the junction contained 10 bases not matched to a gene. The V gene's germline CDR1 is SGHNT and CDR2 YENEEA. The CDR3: CASSLSGGRGGEQFF. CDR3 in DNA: TGTGCCAGCAGCTTAAGTGGCGGGAGAGGTGGTGAGCAGTTCTTC.

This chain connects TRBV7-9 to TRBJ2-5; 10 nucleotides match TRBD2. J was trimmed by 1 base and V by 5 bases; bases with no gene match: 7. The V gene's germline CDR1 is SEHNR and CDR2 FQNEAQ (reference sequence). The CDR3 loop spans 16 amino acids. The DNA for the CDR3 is TGTGCCAGCAGCCTCCTAGCGGGAGCTATCCAAGAGACCCAGTACTTC. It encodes CASSLLAGAIQETQYF.

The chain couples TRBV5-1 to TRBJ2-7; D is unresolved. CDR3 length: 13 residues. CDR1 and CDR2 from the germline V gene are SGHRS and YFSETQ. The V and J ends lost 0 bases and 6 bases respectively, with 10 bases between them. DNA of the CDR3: TGCGCCAGCAGCTTGGGGTACAGAAGCGAGCAGTACTTC. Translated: CASSLGYRSEQYF.

The CDR3 spells CAISDTGHEAFF. Here the CDR3 DNA reads TGTGCCATCAGTGATACAGGGCATGAAGCTTTCTTT. The V call is TRBV10-3, the J call TRBJ1-1; tentatively, D is TRBD1 (6 bases). The CDR3 extends over 12 amino acids. Germline V gene data show CDR1 as ENHRY and CDR2 as SYGVKD. Trimming left V 3 bases short and J 7 bases short, with 9 bases between.

In nucleotides, the CDR3 is TGTGCCAGCAGCCGGAGCTCTGAGACCCAGTACTTC. Translated: CASSRSSETQYF. The chain couples TRBV3-1 (or the pseudogene TRBV3-2) to TRBJ2-5, with D unclear. The CDR3 is 12 residues long. Trimming took 4 bases from V and 5 from J, leaving 8 bases between them. The V gene's germline CDR1 is LGHDT and CDR2 YNNKEL (reference sequence).

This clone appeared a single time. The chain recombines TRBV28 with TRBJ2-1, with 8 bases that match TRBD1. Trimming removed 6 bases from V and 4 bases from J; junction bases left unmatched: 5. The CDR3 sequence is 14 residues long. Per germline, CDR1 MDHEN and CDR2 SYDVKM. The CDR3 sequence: CASRPTGGYNEQFF. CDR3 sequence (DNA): TGTGCCAGCAGACCTACAGGGGGATACAATGAGCAGTTCTTC.

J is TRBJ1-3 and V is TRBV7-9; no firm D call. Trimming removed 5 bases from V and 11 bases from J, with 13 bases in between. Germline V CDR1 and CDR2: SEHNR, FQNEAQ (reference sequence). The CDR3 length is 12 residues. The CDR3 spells CASSPPGWAIYF. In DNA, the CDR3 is TGTGCCAGCAGCCCGCCCGGGTGGGCCATATATTTT.

The CDR3 sequence is CSARGGTGQYEQYF. DNA for the CDR3: TGCAGCGCTAGGGGGGGGACAGGGCAATACGAGCAGTACTTC. The chain has TRBV29-1 and TRBJ2-7; 9 nucleotides match TRBD1. The CDR3 consists of 14 residues. Germline V gene lookup returns CDR1 SQVTM and CDR2 ANQGSEA. Germline trimming cut 7 bases from V and 4 bases from J; bases unmatched to any gene: 11.

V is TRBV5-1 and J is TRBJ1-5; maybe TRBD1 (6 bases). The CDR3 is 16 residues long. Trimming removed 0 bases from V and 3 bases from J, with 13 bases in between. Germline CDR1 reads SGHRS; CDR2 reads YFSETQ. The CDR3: CASSLGLQGLNQPQHF. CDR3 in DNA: TGCGCCAGCAGCTTGGGCCTTCAGGGGCTCAATCAGCCCCAGCATTTT.

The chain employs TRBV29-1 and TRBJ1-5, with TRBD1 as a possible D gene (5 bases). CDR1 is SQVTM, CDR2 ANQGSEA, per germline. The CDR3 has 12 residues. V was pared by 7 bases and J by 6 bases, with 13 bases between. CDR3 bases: TGCAGCGCCTCGGGGGTGGGTCAGCCCCAGCATTTT. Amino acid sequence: CSASGVGQPQHF.

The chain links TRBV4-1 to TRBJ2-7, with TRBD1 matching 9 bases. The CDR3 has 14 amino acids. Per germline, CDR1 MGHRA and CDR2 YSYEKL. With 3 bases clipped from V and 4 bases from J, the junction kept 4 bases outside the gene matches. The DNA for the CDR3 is TGCGCCAGCAGCCACCGGGGGACAGGGTACGAGCAGTACTTC. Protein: CASSHRGTGYEQYF.

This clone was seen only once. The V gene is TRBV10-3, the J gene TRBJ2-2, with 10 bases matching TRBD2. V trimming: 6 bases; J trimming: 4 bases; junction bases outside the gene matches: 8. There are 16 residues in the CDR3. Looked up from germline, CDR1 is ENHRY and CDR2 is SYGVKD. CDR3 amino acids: CAIRGEREGTTGELFF. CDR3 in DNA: TGTGCCATCAGGGGCGAGCGGGAGGGCACCACCGGGGAGCTGTTTTTT.

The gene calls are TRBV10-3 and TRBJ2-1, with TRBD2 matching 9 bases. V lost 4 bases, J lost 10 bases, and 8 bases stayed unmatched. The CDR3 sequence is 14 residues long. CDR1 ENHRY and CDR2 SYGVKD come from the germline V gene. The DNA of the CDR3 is TGTGCCATCAGTGGGTCGCGGGAGGGCAGGGAGCAGTTCTTC. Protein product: CAISGSREGREQFF.

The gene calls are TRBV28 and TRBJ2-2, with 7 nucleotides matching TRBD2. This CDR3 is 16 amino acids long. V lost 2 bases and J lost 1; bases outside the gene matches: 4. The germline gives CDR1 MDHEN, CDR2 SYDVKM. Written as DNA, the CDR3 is TGTGCCAGCAGTTTACGTATAGCGGGGAACACCGGGGAGCTGTTTTTT. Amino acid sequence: CASSLRIAGNTGELFF.

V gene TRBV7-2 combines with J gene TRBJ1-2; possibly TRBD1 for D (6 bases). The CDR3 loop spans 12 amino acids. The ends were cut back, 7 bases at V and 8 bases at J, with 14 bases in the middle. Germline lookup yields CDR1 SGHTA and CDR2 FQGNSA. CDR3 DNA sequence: TGTGCCAGCACCACAGGGTTTGGAGGCTACACCTTC. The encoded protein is CASTTGFGGYTF. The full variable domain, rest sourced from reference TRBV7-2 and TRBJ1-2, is GAGVSQSPSNKVTEKGKDVELRCDPISGHTALYWYRQSLGQGLEFLIYFQGNSAPDKSGLPSDRFSAERTGGSVSTLTIQRTQQEDSAVYLCASTTGFGGYTFGSGTRLTVV.